This T cell receptor (beta chain) comes out of a study of blood T cell repertoires in COVID-19 (dated by TCRdb to the early 2020s). Broadly, across the study: Samples from collaborators originated in the United States, Italy and Spain and spanned both the acute and convalescent phases of COVID-19. The material from the prospective study consisted of cDNA or gDNA derived from T cells, B-cell-depleted T cells, or PBMCs. Deeply sampled blood TCRbeta repertoires from subjects exposed to, actively infected with, or recovered from COVID-19 were included in the dataset. A freely available public database, intended as a resource for researchers studying the immune response to SARS-CoV-2, is where the repertoires were released. Samples came from the ongoing ImmuneRACE study (first 160 participants) plus 1,254 subjects from 6 global collaborators. The sample metadata nearly always contained a de-identified subject ID, COVID-19 status, age in years and sex. Where HLA class I and class II types were available, the types were taken from metadata supplied by the sample provider, not from assay-based typing.

TCRbeta CDR3 regions were amplified from genomic DNA using the immunoSEQ Assay, a bias-controlled multiplex PCR. The paper's data handling went like this. The number of nucleated cells in each sample was estimated from the amplification of reference gene primers within the assay. To quantify the absolute abundance of each unique TCRbeta CDR3 rearrangement, sequence reads were collapsed and filtered. For each sample, productive Simpson clonality was calculated as the square root of Simpson's diversity index over productive rearrangements. TCRdb limited this immuneACCESS table to in-frame rearrangements with V and J called. A share of clones is missing; checked studies link under half to unresolved V genes, and the rest is unexplained. The V and J calls and clone size are taken from that table; D and trimming were inferred from the DNA. The sample includes some 81,000 clones, with 90% observed a single time. The ten largest make up under 1.1% of the sample.

What the work shows at the level of the full study, not this receptor alone: The amount of clinical and demographic metadata varied by source and participant and was provided uncurated.

The collaborating institutions used their own protocols to collect whole blood in K2EDTA tubes. For TCRbeta analysis, collaborator samples were shipped as frozen whole blood, as isolated PBMCs, or as DNA extracted from either sample type. This clone has a single count. What antigen it recognizes has not been identified. Base-call qualities are not available, and no considerably larger clone is one nucleotide away. Measured from the cysteine to the phenylalanine, the CDR3 is 16 residues long. The retained sequence is limited to the CDR3, 48 bases, with the frame set at the first base. The germline V gene supplies CDR1 SGHRS and CDR2 YFSETQ. The V and J ends are trimmed by 2 bases and 8 bases, leaving 20 bases between them.

The source of this sequence is a woman aged 45 to 65 in a cohort sampled during active COVID-19. The sequencing input was peripheral blood. The chain employs TRBV5-1 and TRBJ1-3; too little of a D gene remains to name it. At the DNA level, the sequence is TGCGCCAGCAGCTTAGGCATGTCGAACCCGGGAGACACCATATATTTT. Its translation is CASSLGMSNPGDTIYF. Beyond the CDR3, the reference TRBV5-1 and TRBJ1-3 genes provide the residues; the full variable domain reads: KAGVTQTPRYLIKTRGQQVTLSCSPISGHRSVSWYQQTPGQGLQFLFEYFSETQRNKGNFPGRFSGRQFSNSRSEMNVSTLELGDSALYLCASSLGMSNPGDTIYFGEGSWLTVV.